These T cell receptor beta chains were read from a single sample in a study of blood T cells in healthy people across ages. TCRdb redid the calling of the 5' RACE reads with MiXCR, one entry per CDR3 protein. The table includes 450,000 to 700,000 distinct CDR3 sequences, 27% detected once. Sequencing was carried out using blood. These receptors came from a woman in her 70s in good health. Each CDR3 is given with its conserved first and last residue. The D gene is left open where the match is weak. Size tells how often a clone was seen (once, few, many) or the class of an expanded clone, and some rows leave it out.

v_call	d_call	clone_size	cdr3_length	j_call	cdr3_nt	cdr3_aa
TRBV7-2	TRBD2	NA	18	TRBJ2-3	TGTGCCAGCAGCTTTTCCCTCCAGCGGGGGGGAGACACAGATACGCAGTATTTT	CASSFSLQRGGDTDTQYF
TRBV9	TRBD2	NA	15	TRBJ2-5	TGTGCCAGCAGCACCCCGGGGGGTCCCCAAGAGACCCAGTACTTC	CASSTPGGPQETQYF
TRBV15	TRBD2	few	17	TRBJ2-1	TGTGCCACCAGAGCTCAGGAGCGGGGGGCGACTTACAATGAGCAGTTCTTC	CATRAQERGATYNEQFF
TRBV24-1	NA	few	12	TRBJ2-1	TGTGCCACCAGTGATTTGGGCGGAGAGCAGTTCTTC	CATSDLGGEQFF
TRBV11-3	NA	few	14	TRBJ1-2	TGTGCCAGCAGCTTCGGAGGGCCGGGATATGGCTACACCTTC	CASSFGGPGYGYTF
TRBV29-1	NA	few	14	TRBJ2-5	TGCAGCCTCCGGGGCCCTGGGGCCCAAGAGACCCAGTACTTC	CSLRGPGAQETQYF
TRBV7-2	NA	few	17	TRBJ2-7	TGTGCCAGCAGCTTAAGGATATCGGGCAGGGAACCCTACGAGCAGTACTTC	CASSLRISGREPYEQYF
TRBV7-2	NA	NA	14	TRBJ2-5	TGTGCCAGCAGCTTATCGGCGGCTGAAGAGACCCAGTACTTC	CASSLSAAEETQYF
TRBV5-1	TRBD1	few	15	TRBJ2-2	TGCGCCAGCAGCTTACGGACAGGGGGCGACGGGGAGCTGTTTTTT	CASSLRTGGDGELFF
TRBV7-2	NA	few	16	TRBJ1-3	TGTGCCAGCAGCTTGGCGACTAGAACTTCTGGAAACACCATATATTTT	CASSLATRTSGNTIYF
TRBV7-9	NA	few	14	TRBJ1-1	TGTGCCAGCAGCCGAACCGCAGGAGCGTATGAAGCTTTCTTT	CASSRTAGAYEAFF
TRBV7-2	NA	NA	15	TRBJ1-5	TGTGCCAGCAGCTTAGCCAGGGGAGGCAATCAGCCCCAGCATTTT	CASSLARGGNQPQHF
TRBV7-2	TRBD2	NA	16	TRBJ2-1	TGTGCCAGCAGATTTACCGTGGGCGGGGGAGGCAATGAGCAGTTCTTC	CASRFTVGGGGNEQFF
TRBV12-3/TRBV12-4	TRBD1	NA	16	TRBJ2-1	TGTGCCAGCAGCCCCGGGGGGACAGGGGTTTGGAATGAGCAGTTCTTC	CASSPGGTGVWNEQFF
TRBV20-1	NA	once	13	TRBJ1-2	TGCAGTGCTGTTACCGGGCGGTTCTATGGCTACACCTTC	CSAVTGRFYGYTF
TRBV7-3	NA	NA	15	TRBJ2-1	TGTGCCAGCAGCCAAACAGGGAGGTCCTACAATGAGCAGTTCTTC	CASSQTGRSYNEQFF
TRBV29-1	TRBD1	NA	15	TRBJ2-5	TGCAGCGTTGGGGGTAGGGGGACAGATCAAGAGACCCAGTACTTC	CSVGGRGTDQETQYF
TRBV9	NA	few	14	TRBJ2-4	TGTGCCAGCAGCGGCCCCGGGACCTCAAACATTCAGTACTTC	CASSGPGTSNIQYF
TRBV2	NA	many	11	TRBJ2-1	TGTGCCAGCAGTGACTGGAATGAGCAGTTCTTC	CASSDWNEQFF
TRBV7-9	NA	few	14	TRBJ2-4	TGTGCCAGCGGAGGGGGAGCGGCCAAAAACATTCAGTACTTC	CASGGGAAKNIQYF
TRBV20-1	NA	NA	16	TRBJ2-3	TGCAGTGCTGTCCGAGGAGGGGGGACCCGCACAGACACGCAGTATTTT	CSAVRGGGTRTDTQYF
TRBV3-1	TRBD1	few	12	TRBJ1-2	TGTGCCAGCAGCCCGACAGGGAAGGTCTACACCTTC	CASSPTGKVYTF
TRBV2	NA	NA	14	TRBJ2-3	TGTGCCAGCAGTGAAGAAATCTTTGTGAATACGCAGTATTTT	CASSEEIFVNTQYF
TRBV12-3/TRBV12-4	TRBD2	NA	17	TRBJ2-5	TGTGCCAGCGCCCGGGCTAGCGGGGGGGCCTTTGCGGAGACCCAGTACTTC	CASARASGGAFAETQYF
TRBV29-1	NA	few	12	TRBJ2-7	TGCAGCGCCCACGACGGATCCTACGAGCAGTACTTC	CSAHDGSYEQYF
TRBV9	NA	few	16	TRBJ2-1	TGTGCCAGCAGCTTTGCGCCGCTGAGCTCCTACAATGAGCAGTTCTTC	CASSFAPLSSYNEQFF
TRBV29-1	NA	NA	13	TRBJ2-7	TGCAGCGTTGAAGAGGGCACAGACTACGAGCAGTACTTC	CSVEEGTDYEQYF
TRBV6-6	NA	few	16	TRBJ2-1	TGTGCCAGCAGTCCAGGCTCGGCAGGGCTCCCCGGTAAGCAGTTCTTC	CASSPGSAGLPGKQFF
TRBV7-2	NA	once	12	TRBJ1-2	TGTGCCAGCAGCCTTACTCCGGGGACCTACACCTTC	CASSLTPGTYTF
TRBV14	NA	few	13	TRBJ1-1	TGTGCCAGCAGCCTGGCCGACAACACTGAAGCTTTCTTT	CASSLADNTEAFF
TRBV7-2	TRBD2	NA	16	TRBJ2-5	TGTGCCAGCAGCTTAGCCCCGCGGGGGGCCCAAGAGACCCAGTACTTC	CASSLAPRGAQETQYF
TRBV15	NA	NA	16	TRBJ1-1	TGTGCCACCAGCAGAAAAAAGGGGACTATCCCCCGCGAAGCTTTCTTT	CATSRKKGTIPREAFF
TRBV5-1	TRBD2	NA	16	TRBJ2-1	TGCGCCAGCAGCCACATAGCGGGGGCCTCCTACAATGAGCAGTTCTTC	CASSHIAGASYNEQFF
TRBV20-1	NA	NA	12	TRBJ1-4	TGCAGTGCCAGACACCCTAATGAAAAACTGTTTTTT	CSARHPNEKLFF
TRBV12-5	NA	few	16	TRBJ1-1	TGTGCTAGTGGTTTCCCCGAAACAGGGCATTTCACTGAAGCTTTCTTT	CASGFPETGHFTEAFF
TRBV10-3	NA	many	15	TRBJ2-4	TGTGCCATCAGTGAGTCACCAGCCGGAAAAAACATTCAGTACTTC	CAISESPAGKNIQYF
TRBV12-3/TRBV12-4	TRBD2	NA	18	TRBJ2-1	TGTGCCAGCGGAACTAGCGGGGGAGCGAGAAGCTCCTACAATGAGCAGTTCTTC	CASGTSGGARSSYNEQFF
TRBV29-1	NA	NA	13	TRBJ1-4	TGCAGCGTCGGGACACCCCTCGGAGGAAAACTGTTTTTT	CSVGTPLGGKLFF
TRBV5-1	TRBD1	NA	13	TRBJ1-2	TGCGCCAGCAGCCGGGACAGCTCCTATGGCTACACCTTC	CASSRDSSYGYTF
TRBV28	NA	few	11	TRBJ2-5	TGTGCCAGCGGTCCTCTAGAGACCCAGTACTTC	CASGPLETQYF
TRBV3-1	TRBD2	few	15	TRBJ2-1	TGTGCCAGCAGCCAGGGCGGGGGGCACTACAATGAGCAGTTCTTC	CASSQGGGHYNEQFF
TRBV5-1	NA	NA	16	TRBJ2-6	TGCGCCAGCAGCTTGTCGGTCGGTGGAGGGGCCAACGTCCTGACTTTC	CASSLSVGGGANVLTF
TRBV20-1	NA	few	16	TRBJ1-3	TGCAGTGCTCACCGGTGGCGGGGAACCAGTAGGGACACCATATATTTT	CSAHRWRGTSRDTIYF
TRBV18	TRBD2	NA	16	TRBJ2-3	TGTGCCAGCTCACCACGTTGGCGGGGGAGCACAGATACGCAGTATTTT	CASSPRWRGSTDTQYF
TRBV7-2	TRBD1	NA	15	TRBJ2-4	TGTGCCAGCAGCCGGACAGGGCTAGCCAAAAACATTCAGTACTTC	CASSRTGLAKNIQYF